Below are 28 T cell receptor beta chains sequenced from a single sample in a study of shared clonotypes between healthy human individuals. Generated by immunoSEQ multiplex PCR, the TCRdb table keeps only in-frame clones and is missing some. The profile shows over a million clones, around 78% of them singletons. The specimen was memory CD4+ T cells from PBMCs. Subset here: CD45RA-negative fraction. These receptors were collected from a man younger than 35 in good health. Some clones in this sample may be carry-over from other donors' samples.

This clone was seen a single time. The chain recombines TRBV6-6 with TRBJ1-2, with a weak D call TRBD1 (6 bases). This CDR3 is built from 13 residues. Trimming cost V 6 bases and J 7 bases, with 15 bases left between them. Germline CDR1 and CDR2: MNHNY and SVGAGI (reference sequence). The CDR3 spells CASRERGVVGYTF. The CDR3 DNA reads TGTGCCAGCAGGGAGAGGGGGGTCGTTGGCTACACCTTC.

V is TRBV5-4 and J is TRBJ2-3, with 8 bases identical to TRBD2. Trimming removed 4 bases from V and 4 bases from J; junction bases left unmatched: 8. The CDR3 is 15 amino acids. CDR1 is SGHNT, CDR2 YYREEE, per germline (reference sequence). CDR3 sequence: CASSMPAGDSDTQYF. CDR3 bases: TGTGCCAGCAGCATGCCAGCGGGAGATTCAGATACGCAGTATTTT.

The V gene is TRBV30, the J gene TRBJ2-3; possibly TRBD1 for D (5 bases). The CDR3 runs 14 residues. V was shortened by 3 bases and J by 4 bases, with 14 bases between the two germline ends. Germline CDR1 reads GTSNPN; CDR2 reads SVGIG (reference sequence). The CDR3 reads CAWRDNSRADTQYF. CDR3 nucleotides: TGTGCCTGGAGGGACAATTCGCGCGCAGATACGCAGTATTTT.

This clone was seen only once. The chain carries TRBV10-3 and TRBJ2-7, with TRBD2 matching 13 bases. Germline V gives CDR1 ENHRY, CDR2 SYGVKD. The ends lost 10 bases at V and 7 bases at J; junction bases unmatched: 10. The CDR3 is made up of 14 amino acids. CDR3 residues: CATKGLAGREEQYF. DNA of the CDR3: TGTGCCACCAAGGGACTAGCGGGACGAGAAGAGCAGTACTTC.

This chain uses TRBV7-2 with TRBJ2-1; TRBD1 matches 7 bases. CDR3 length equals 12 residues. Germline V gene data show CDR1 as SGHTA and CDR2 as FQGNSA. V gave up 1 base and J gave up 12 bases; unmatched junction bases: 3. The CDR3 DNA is TGTGCCAGCAGCTTAGAAAGACAGGGGCAGTTCTTC. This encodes CASSLERQGQFF. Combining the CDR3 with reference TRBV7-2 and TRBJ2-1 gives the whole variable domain GAGVSQSPSNKVTEKGKDVELRCDPISGHTALYWYRQSLGQGLEFLIYFQGNSAPDKSGLPSDRFSAERTGGSVSTLTIQRTQQEDSAVYLCASSLERQGQFFGPGTRLTVL.

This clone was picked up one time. The CDR3 DNA follows: TGTGCCAGCAGCTTAGATCCTAGCGGGGCTTACGAGCAGTACTTC. It yields the protein CASSLDPSGAYEQYF. V usage is TRBV7-2 and J usage is TRBJ2-7; 9 positions agree with TRBD2. The germline V gene has CDR1 SGHTA and CDR2 FQGNSA. This CDR3 is 15 amino acids long. The trim removed 1 base at V and 4 bases at J, leaving 5 bases unmatched.

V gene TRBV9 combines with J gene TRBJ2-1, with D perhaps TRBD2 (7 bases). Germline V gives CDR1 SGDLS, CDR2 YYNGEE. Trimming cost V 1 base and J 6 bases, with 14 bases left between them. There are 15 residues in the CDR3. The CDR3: CASSVQGGARNEQFF. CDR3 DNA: TGTGCCAGCAGCGTACAAGGGGGGGCGCGCAATGAGCAGTTCTTC.

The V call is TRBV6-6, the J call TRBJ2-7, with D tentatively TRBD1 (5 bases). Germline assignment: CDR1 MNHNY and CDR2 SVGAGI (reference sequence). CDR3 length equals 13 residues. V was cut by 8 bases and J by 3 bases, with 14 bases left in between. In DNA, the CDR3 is TGTGCCAGCCGGACAACAGATAACTACGAGCAGTACTTC. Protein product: CASRTTDNYEQYF.

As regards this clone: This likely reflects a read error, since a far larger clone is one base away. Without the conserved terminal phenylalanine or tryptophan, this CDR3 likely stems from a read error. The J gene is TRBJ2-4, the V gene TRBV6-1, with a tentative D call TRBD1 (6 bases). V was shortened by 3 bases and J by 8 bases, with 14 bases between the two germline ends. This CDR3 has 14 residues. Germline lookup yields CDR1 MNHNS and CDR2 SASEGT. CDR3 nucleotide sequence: TGTGCCAGCAGTGATGTAGGGGGATGGGACATTCAGTACCTC. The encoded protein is CASSDVGGWDIQYL.

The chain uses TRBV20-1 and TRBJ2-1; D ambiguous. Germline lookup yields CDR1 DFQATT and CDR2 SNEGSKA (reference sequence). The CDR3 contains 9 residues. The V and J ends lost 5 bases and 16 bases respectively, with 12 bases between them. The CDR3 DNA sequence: TGCAGTGCTCCGCCGGAAAAATTCTTC. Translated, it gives CSAPPEKFF.

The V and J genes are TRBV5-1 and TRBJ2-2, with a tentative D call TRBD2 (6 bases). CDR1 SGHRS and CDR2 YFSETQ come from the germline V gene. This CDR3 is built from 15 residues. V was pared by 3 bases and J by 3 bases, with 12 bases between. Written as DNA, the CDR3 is TGCGCCAGCAGCTCTGGAGGGGAACACACCGGGGAGCTGTTTTTT. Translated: CASSSGGEHTGELFF. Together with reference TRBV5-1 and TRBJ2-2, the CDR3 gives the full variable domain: KAGVTQTPRYLIKTRGQQVTLSCSPISGHRSVSWYQQTPGQGLQFLFEYFSETQRNKGNFPGRFSGRQFSNSRSEMNVSTLELGDSALYLCASSSGGEHTGELFFGEGSRLTVL.

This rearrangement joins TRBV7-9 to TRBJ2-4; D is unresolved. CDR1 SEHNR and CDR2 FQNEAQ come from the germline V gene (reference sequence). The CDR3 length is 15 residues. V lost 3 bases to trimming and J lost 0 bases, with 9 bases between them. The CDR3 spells CASSFVSRAKNIQYF. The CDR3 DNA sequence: TGTGCCAGCAGCTTTGTCTCAAGAGCCAAAAACATTCAGTACTTC.

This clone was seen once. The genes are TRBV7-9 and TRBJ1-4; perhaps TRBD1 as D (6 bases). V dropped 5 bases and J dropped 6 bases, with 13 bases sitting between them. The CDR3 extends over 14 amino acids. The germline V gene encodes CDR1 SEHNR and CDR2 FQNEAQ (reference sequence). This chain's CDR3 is CASSQGGTDEKLFF. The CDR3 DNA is TGTGCCAGCAGCCAAGGGGGTACGGATGAAAAACTGTTTTTT.

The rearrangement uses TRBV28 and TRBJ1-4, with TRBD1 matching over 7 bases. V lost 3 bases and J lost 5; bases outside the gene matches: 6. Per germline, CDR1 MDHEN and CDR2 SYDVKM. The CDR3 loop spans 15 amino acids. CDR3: CASSFGQAINEKLFF. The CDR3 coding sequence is TGTGCCAGCAGTTTCGGACAGGCGATAAATGAAAAACTGTTTTTT. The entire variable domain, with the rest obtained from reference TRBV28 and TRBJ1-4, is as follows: DVKVTQSSRYLVKRTGEKVFLECVQDMDHENMFWYRQDPGLGLRLIYFSYDVKMKEKGDIPEGYSVSREKKERFSLILESASTNQTSMYLCASSFGQAINEKLFFGSGTQLSVL.

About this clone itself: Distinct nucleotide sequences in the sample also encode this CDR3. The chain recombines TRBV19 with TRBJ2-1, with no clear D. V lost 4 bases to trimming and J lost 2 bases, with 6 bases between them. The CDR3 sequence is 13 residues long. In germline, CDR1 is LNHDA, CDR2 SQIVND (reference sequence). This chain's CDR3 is CASSSSAYNEQFF. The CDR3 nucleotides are TGTGCCAGTAGTAGTTCCGCCTACAATGAGCAGTTCTTC.

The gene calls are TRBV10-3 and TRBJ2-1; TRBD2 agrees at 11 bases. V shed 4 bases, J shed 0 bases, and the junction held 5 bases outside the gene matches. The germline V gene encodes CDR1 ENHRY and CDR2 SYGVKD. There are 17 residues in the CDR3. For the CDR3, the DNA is TGTGCCATCAGTGGGACTAGCGGGCTATCCTCCTACAATGAGCAGTTCTTC. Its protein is CAISGTSGLSSYNEQFF.

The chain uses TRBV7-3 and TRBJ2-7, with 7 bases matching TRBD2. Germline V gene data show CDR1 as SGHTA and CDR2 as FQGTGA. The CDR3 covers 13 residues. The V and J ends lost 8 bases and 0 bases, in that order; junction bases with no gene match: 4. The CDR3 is CASSTGGSYEQYF. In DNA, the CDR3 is TGTGCCAGCTCGACGGGGGGCTCCTACGAGCAGTACTTC.

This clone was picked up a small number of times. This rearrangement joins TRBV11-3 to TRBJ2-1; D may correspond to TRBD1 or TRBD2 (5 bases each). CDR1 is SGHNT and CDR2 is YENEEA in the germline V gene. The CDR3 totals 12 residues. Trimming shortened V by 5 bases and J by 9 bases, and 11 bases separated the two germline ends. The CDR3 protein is CASSPGGTEQFF. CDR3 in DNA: TGTGCCAGCAGCCCTGGGGGTACTGAGCAGTTCTTC.

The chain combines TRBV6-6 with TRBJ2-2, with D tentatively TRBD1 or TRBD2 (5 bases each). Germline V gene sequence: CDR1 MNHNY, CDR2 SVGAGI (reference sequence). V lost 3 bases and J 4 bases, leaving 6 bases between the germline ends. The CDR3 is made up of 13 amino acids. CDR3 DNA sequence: TGTGCCAGCAGTTATGGGGGCACCGGGGAGCTGTTTTTT. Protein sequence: CASSYGGTGELFF.

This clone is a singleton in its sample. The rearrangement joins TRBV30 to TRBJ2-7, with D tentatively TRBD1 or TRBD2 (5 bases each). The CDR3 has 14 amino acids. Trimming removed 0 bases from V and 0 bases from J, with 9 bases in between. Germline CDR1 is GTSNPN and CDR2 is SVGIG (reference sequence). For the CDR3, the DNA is TGTGCCTGGAGTGTACTGGGGGTCTCCTACGAGCAGTACTTC. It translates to CAWSVLGVSYEQYF.

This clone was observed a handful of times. The CDR3 nucleotides read TGTGCCAGCCGAGCGAGGAGCGGAGCCTACGAGCAGTACTTC. Translation: CASRARSGAYEQYF. The chain is built from TRBV2 and TRBJ2-7; D is perhaps TRBD2 (5 bases). Germline values: CDR1 SNHLY, CDR2 FYNNEI. Trimming took 8 bases from V and 2 from J, leaving 16 bases between them. CDR3 size: 14 residues. The variable domain in full, completed from reference TRBV2 and TRBJ2-7, reads EPEVTQTPSHQVTQMGQEVILRCVPISNHLYFYWYRQILGQKVEFLVSFYNNEISEKSEIFDDQFSVERPDGSNFTLKIRSTKLEDSAMYFCASRARSGAYEQYFGPGTRLTVT.

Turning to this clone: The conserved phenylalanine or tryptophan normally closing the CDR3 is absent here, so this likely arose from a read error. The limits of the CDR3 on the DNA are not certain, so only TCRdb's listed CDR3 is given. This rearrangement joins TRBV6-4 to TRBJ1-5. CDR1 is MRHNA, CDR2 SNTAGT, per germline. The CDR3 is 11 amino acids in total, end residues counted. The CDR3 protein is CASSDTHPHCI.

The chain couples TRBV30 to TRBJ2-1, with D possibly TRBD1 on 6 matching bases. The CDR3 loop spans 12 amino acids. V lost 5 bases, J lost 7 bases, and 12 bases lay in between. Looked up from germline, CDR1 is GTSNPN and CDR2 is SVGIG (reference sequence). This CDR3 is CAWSGVSNEQFF. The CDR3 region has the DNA TGTGCCTGGTCAGGGGTCTCGAATGAGCAGTTCTTC. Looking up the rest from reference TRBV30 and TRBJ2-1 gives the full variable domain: SQTIHQWPATLVQPVGSPLSLECTVEGTSNPNLYWYRQAAGRGLQLLFYSVGIGQISSEVPQNLSASRPQDRQFILSSKKLLLSDSGFYLCAWSGVSNEQFFGPGTRLTVL.

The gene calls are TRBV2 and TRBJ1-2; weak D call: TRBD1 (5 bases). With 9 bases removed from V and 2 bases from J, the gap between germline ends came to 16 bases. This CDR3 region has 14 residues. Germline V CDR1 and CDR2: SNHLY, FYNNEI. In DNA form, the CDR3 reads TGTGCCAGGGGAGGGCAGGGCCCCAACTATGGCTACACCTTC. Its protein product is CARGGQGPNYGYTF.

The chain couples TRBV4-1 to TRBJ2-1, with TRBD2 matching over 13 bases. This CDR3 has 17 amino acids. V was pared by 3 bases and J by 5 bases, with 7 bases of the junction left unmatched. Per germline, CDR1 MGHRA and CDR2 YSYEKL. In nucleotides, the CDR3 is TGCGCCAGCAGCCAGGCCCGGACTAGCGGGAGCCACAATGAGCAGTTCTTC. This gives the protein CASSQARTSGSHNEQFF.

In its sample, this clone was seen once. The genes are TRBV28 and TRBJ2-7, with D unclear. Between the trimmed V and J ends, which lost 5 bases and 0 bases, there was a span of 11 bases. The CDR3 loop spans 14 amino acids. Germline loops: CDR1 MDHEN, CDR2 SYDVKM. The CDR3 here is CASSPGRSSYEQYF. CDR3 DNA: TGTGCCAGCAGTCCGGGCAGGAGCTCCTACGAGCAGTACTTC.

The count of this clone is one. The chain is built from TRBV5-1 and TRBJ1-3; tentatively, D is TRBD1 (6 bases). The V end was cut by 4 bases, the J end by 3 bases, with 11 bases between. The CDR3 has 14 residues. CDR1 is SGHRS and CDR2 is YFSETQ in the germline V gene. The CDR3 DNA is TGCGCCAGCAGCGGGGCAGGGGATGGAAACACCATATATTTT. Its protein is CASSGAGDGNTIYF.

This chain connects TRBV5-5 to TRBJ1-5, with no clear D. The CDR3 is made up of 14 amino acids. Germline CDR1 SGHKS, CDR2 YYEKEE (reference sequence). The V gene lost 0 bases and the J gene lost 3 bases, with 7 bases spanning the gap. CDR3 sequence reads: CASSLVHINQPQHF. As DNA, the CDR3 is TGTGCCAGCAGCTTGGTCCATATCAATCAGCCCCAGCATTTT.